The T cell receptor beta chain described here comes from a study of T cells in localized non-small cell lung cancer. Notes on the study in general: As only one tumor region underwent sequencing, heterogeneity remains possible. There was higher T cell clonality in uninvolved adjacent lung than in tumor, and it was highest there. Elevated blood T cell density was associated with longer overall survival.

Using immunoSEQ multiplex PCR, the repertoire was profiled, and TCRdb retains in-frame clones only, with some absent. This repertoire shows about 130,000 clones, 89% found once; its top ten account for over 1.5%. For this clone: As yet, its antigen is unknown.

Germline V gene sequence: CDR1 MDHEN, CDR2 SYDVKM. The CDR3 runs 16 residues. The ends lost 3 bases at V and 6 bases at J; junction bases unmatched: 8. This TCR derives from a female donor aged 60 or older with stage I lung adenocarcinoma. The chain uses TRBV28 and TRBJ2-3, with 11 positions matching TRBD2. The specimen comprised peripheral blood, sampled before any cancer treatment. The CDR3 region is CASSFNLAGGRDTQYF. CDR3 in DNA: TGTGCCAGCAGTTTTAACCTAGCGGGAGGACGGGATACGCAGTATTTT.